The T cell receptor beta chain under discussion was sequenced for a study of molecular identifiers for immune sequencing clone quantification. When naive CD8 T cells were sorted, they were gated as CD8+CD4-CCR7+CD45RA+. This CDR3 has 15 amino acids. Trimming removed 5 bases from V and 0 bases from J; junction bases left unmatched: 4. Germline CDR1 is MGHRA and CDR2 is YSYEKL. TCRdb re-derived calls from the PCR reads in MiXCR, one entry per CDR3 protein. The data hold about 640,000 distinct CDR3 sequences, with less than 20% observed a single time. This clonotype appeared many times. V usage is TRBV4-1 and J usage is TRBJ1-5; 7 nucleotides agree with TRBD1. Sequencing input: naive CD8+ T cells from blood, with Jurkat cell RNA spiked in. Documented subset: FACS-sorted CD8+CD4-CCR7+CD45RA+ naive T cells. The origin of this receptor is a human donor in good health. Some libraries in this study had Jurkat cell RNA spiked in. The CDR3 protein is CASSAGQDSNQPQHF. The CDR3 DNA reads TGCGCCAGCAGCGCAGGACAGGATAGCAATCAGCCCCAGCATTTT.